Below, 24 T cell receptor beta chains from the same sample are listed, as sequenced in a study of T-cell memory formation after mild COVID-19 listed by TCRdb under 2021. The receptor library was made with 5' RACE. The listed sequencing device is Illumina NovaSeq 6000. Through fastp at Q25 and MiXCR, TCRdb rebuilt clones from the public reads, retaining in-frame beta chains. Rows with one shared CDR3 protein collapse into an entry with the most common genes and DNA. Present in this sample are 180,000 or so distinct CDR3 sequences, around a tenth of which were seen just once. The top ten clones comprise about 3.8% of the sample. Material: PBMCs or a T cell subset sorted from them (not recorded which). Every receptor here comes from a man younger than 35 who had mild COVID-19 (a few samples of this study predate the infection). The sample titles of this study are shuffled in the database, so cell type and time point are left out; the donor was told from shared clones.

There are a few counts of this clonotype. The V call is TRBV7-2, the J call TRBJ2-5; D unresolved. CDR3 length: 11 residues. The germline CDR1 and CDR2 sequences are SGHTA and FQGNSA. Trimming left V 2 bases short and J 5 bases short, with 3 bases between. CDR3 residues: CASSLFETQYF. The DNA of the CDR3 is TGTGCCAGCAGCTTATTTGAGACCCAGTACTTC.

The chain uses TRBV20-1 and TRBJ2-7; D is undetermined. Germline loops: CDR1 DFQATT, CDR2 SNEGSKA (reference sequence). The CDR3 length is 10 residues. Trimming removed 3 bases from V and 2 bases from J, with 2 bases in between. The CDR3 DNA follows: TGCAGTGCTAGCCCCTACGAGCAGTACTTC. Translation gives CSASPYEQYF.

V usage is TRBV4-3 and J usage is TRBJ2-2, with 8 nucleotides matching TRBD2. V shed 7 bases, J shed 3 bases, and the junction held 10 bases outside the gene matches. Germline V gene data show CDR1 as LGHNA and CDR2 as YSLEER. This CDR3 has 16 amino acids. Here the CDR3 reads CASTPLPGLDTGELFF. The DNA for the CDR3 is TGCGCCAGCACGCCACTGCCGGGACTAGACACCGGGGAGCTGTTTTTT.

This clonotype was picked up a small number of times. The rearrangement joins TRBV4-2 to TRBJ1-2; D remains unclear. V shed 0 bases and J shed 0 bases, with 11 bases lying between them. The germline gives CDR1 LGHNA, CDR2 YNFKEQ. The CDR3 consists of 16 residues. The CDR3 sequence: CASSQDTPIANYGYTF. The CDR3 nucleotides read TGTGCCAGCAGCCAAGATACCCCCATAGCTAACTATGGCTACACCTTC.

The chain carries TRBV9 and TRBJ2-1, with 14 bases that match TRBD2. With V trimmed by 6 bases and J by 6 bases, 8 bases remained unmatched. This CDR3 spans 16 amino acids. From germline, CDR1 is SGDLS and CDR2 YYNGEE. CDR3 nucleotides: TGTGCCAGCACCCGACTAGCGGGGGGGCCCGGCAATGAGCAGTTCTTC. It is translated as CASTRLAGGPGNEQFF.

This clonotype occurred many times. The gene calls are TRBV4-1 and TRBJ2-1; TRBD2 matches at 11 bases. The CDR3 covers 20 residues. CDR1 MGHRA and CDR2 YSYEKL come from the germline V gene. V lost 0 bases, J lost 0 bases, and 10 bases stayed unmatched. CDR3 amino acids: CASSQDLVLAGGLSYNEQFF. In nucleotides, the CDR3 is TGCGCCAGCAGCCAAGATTTGGTCCTAGCGGGGGGTCTCTCCTACAATGAGCAGTTCTTC.

The chain employs TRBV7-6 and TRBJ2-7; 13 bases align to TRBD2. V lost 3 bases to trimming and J lost 3 bases; unmatched junction nucleotides: 5. In germline, CDR1 is SGHVS, CDR2 FNYEAQ. CDR3 length: 16 residues. The CDR3 region is CASSLAGTSGDYEQYF. The CDR3 nucleotides read TGTGCCAGCAGCTTGGCCGGGACTAGCGGGGACTACGAGCAGTACTTC. Based on the CDR3 plus reference TRBV7-6 and TRBJ2-7, the full variable domain is GAGVSQSPRYKVTKRGQDVALRCDPISGHVSLYWYRQALGQGPEFLTYFNYEAQQDKSGLPNDRFSAERPEGSISTLTIQRTEQRDSAMYRCASSLAGTSGDYEQYFGPGTRLTVT.

This clonotype has only a few counts. This rearrangement joins TRBV12-3 or TRBV12-4 to TRBJ1-2; D is possibly TRBD1 (6 bases). This CDR3 region has 14 residues. Trimming removed 7 bases from V and 2 bases from J, with 14 bases in between. This CDR3 reads CASIPGGENYGYTF. The DNA of the CDR3 is TGTGCCAGCATCCCGGGGGGCGAGAACTATGGCTACACCTTC.

CDR3 coding DNA: TGTGCCAGCAGCCCACCGACGGGAACTAATGAAAAACTGTTTTTT. Translating it yields CASSPPTGTNEKLFF. V usage is TRBV7-9 and J usage is TRBJ1-4; no clear D. V was cut by 5 bases and J by 1 base, with 11 bases left in between. The germline V gene has CDR1 SEHNR and CDR2 FQNEAQ (reference sequence). The length of the CDR3 is 15 residues. The complete variable domain, with remaining parts taken from reference TRBV7-9 and TRBJ1-4, reads DTGVSQNPRHKITKRGQNVTFRCDPISEHNRLYWYRQTLGQGPEFLTYFQNEAQLEKSRLLSDRFSAERPKGSFSTLEIQRTEQGDSAMYLCASSPPTGTNEKLFFGSGTQLSVL.

This clonotype was counted between two and nine times. The chain joins TRBV12-3 or TRBV12-4 to TRBJ1-1, with D possibly TRBD1 on 6 matching bases. The V end was cut by 2 bases, the J end by 4 bases, with 8 bases between. This CDR3 has 13 residues. The CDR3 coding sequence is TGTGCCAGCAGTTTAACAGGGACCACTGAAGCTTTCTTT. The encoded protein is CASSLTGTTEAFF.

V is TRBV9 and J is TRBJ2-3; D gene uncertain. The V end was cut by 6 bases, the J end by 2 bases, with 13 bases between. This CDR3 has 14 amino acids. Per germline, CDR1 SGDLS and CDR2 YYNGEE. The CDR3 loop reads CASTRRGNTDTQYF. DNA of the CDR3: TGTGCCAGCACCAGGCGCGGAAACACAGATACGCAGTATTTT.

The chain is built from TRBV7-9 and TRBJ1-6; the match to TRBD1 covers 7 bases. In germline, CDR1 is SEHNR, CDR2 FQNEAQ (reference sequence). V was pared by 5 bases and J by 7 bases, with 11 bases of the junction left unmatched. The CDR3 consists of 16 residues. CDR3: CASSPVTGSMNSPLHF. The CDR3 DNA sequence: TGTGCCAGCAGCCCAGTGACAGGGAGCATGAATTCACCCCTCCACTTT.

In this sample, this clonotype turned up many times. The chain couples TRBV7-2 to TRBJ1-2, with D possibly matching TRBD1 (6 bases). The germline V gene has CDR1 SGHTA and CDR2 FQGNSA. V lost 6 bases and J lost 8, with 19 bases in between. The CDR3 is made up of 14 amino acids. CDR3 DNA: TGTGCCAGCAGGACAGGAGTGGGGGTGGTGGGCTACACCTTC. Its protein is CASRTGVGVVGYTF.

This clonotype was found a few times. This chain links TRBV20-1 with TRBJ2-2; D uncertain. V dropped 6 bases and J dropped 1 base, with 6 bases sitting between them. The germline CDR1 and CDR2 sequences are DFQATT and SNEGSKA (reference sequence). CDR3 length: 12 amino acids. The CDR3 region is CSAAKNTGELFF. As DNA, the CDR3 is TGCAGTGCGGCAAAGAACACCGGGGAGCTGTTTTTT.

This clonotype was seen only a few times. The rearrangement uses TRBV7-2 and TRBJ2-2; 10 positions match TRBD1. The CDR3 spans 15 residues. CDR1 is SGHTA, CDR2 FQGNSA, per germline. After removal of 5 bases from V and 6 bases from J, the junction contained 6 bases not matched to a gene. This chain's CDR3 is CASSVQTGGPGELFF. The CDR3 region has the DNA TGTGCCAGCAGCGTCCAGACAGGGGGCCCCGGGGAGCTGTTTTTT.

The chain is built from TRBV2 and TRBJ1-4; possibly TRBD1 for D (5 bases). V lost 8 bases, J lost 5 bases, and 12 bases lay in between. The CDR3 is made up of 13 amino acids. Germline V CDR1 and CDR2: SNHLY, FYNNEI. Here the CDR3 DNA reads TGTGCCAGCGGGGGACGGGCGAATGAAAAACTGTTTTTT. Translated: CASGGRANEKLFF. Supplemented by reference TRBV2 and TRBJ1-4, the full variable domain reads EPEVTQTPSHQVTQMGQEVILRCVPISNHLYFYWYRQILGQKVEFLVSFYNNEISEKSEIFDDQFSVERPDGSNFTLKIRSTKLEDSAMYFCASGGRANEKLFFGSGTQLSVL.

In this sample, this clonotype turned up many times. This chain joins TRBV6-5 and TRBJ2-3; TRBD2 agrees at 12 bases. Germline CDR1 reads MNHEY; CDR2 reads SVGAGI. J gave up 3 bases and V 6 bases, and 4 bases lay outside the gene matches. This CDR3 spans 15 amino acids. Here the CDR3 DNA reads TGTGCCAGCAGCCTAGCGGGGGGGACTACAGATACGCAGTATTTT. Translated: CASSLAGGTTDTQYF.

V gene TRBV12-3 or TRBV12-4 combines with J gene TRBJ1-3, with D hard to call. The CDR3 totals 14 residues. The V end lost 7 bases, the J end lost 1 base, and 11 bases lay between the germline ends. The CDR3 DNA reads TGTGCCAGCATCGGGGATCGGTCTGGAAACACCATATATTTT. Its protein is CASIGDRSGNTIYF.

This chain joins TRBV29-1 and TRBJ2-3; 10 nucleotides line up with TRBD1. The V and J ends lost 5 bases and 2 bases, in that order; junction bases with no gene match: 4. Germline V gene data show CDR1 as SQVTM and CDR2 as ANQGSEA. There are 14 residues in the CDR3. In DNA form, the CDR3 reads TGCAGCGTTCCCGGGACAGGGGACACAGATACGCAGTATTTT. Its protein is CSVPGTGDTDTQYF.

The chain recombines TRBV7-3 with TRBJ2-2, with 7 nucleotides matching TRBD2. Germline V CDR1 and CDR2: SGHTA, FQGTGA. V lost 5 bases, J lost 3 bases, and 9 bases stayed unmatched. The CDR3 is 16 residues long. CDR3 residues: CASSTTGAGDTGELFF. CDR3 DNA: TGTGCCAGCAGCACAACTGGGGCGGGGGACACCGGGGAGCTGTTTTTT.

This chain joins TRBV10-3 and TRBJ2-7; tentatively, D is TRBD1 (5 bases). The CDR3 runs 15 residues. V was trimmed by 7 bases and J by 2 bases, leaving 18 bases between them. The V gene's germline CDR1 is ENHRY and CDR2 SYGVKD. CDR3: CAIKGQADGTYEQYV. The CDR3 nucleotides are TGTGCCATCAAGGGGCAGGCAGATGGAACCTACGAGCAGTACGTC.

CDR3: CASSVTQGRGSPLHF. CDR3 in DNA: TGTGCCAGCAGCGTAACCCAGGGCCGGGGCTCACCCCTCCACTTT. The genes are TRBV7-6 and TRBJ1-6, with D perhaps matching TRBD1 (5 bases). V was shortened by 5 bases and J by 10 bases, with 18 bases between the two germline ends. CDR3 size: 15 residues. Germline lookup yields CDR1 SGHVS and CDR2 FNYEAQ.

This clonotype was seen many times. One end of the junction is discordant with germline, which a read error may explain. The chain employs TRBV5-1 and TRBJ1-1; D perhaps matches TRBD1 (5 bases). This CDR3 comprises 13 residues. Germline V gene data show CDR1 as SGHRS and CDR2 as YFSETQ. The CDR3: CASSLGANTEAFF. In DNA form, the CDR3 reads TGTGCCAGCAGCTTAGGGGCGAACACTGAAGCTTTCTTT.

This chain connects TRBV23-1 to TRBJ1-5; D uncertain. TRBV23-1 is an open reading frame whose function is uncertain. CDR3 length: 14 amino acids. V lost 9 bases, J lost 4 bases, and 16 bases lay in between. The CDR3 coding sequence is TGCGCCAGTCAGGAAGGGAGAGAGAATCAGCCCCAGCATTTT. Translation: CASQEGRENQPQHF.